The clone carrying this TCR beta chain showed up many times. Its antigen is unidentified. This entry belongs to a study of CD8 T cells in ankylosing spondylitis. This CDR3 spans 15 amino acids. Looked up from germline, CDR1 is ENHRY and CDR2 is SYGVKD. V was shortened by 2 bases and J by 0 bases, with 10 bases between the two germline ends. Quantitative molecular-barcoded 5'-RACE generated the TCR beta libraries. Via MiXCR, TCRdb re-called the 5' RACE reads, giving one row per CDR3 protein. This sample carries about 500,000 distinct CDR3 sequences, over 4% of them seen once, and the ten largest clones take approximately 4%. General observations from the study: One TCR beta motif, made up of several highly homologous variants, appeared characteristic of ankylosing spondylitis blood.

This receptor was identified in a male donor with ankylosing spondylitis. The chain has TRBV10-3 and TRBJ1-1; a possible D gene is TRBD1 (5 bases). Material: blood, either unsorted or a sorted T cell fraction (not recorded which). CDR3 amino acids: CAISEPPTVNTEAFF. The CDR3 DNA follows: TGTGCCATCAGTGAGCCCCCGACAGTGAACACTGAAGCTTTCTTT.